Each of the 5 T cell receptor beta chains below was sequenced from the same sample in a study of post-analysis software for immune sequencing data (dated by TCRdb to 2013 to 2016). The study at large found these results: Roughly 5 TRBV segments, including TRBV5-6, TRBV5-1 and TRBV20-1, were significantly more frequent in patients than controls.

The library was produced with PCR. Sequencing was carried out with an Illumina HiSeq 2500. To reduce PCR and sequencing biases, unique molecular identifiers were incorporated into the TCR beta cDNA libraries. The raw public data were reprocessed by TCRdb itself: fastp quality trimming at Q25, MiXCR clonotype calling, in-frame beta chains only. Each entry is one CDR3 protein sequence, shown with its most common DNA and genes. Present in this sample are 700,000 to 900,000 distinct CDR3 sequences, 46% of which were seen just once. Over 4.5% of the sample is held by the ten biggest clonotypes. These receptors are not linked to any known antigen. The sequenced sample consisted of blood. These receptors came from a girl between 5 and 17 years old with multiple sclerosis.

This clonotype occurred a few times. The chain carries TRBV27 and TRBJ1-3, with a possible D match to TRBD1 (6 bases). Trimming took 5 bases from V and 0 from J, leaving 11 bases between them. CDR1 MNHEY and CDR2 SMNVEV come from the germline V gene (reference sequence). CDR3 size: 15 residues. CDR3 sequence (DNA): TGTGCCAGCAGTCCAGGGGCGCTCTCTGGAAACACCATATATTTT. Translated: CASSPGALSGNTIYF.

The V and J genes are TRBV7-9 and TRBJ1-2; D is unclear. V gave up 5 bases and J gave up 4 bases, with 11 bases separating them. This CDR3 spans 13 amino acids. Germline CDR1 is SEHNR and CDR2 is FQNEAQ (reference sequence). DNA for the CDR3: TGTGCCAGCAGCCCAGACGTTAGCTATGGCTACACCTTC. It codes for CASSPDVSYGYTF.

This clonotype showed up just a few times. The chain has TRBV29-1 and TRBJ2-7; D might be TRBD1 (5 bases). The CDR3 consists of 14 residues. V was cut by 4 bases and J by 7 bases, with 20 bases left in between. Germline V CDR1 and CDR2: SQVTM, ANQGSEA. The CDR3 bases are TGCAGCGTTGTTCAGGACAACTCCTACAATGAGCAGTACTTC. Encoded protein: CSVVQDNSYNEQYF.

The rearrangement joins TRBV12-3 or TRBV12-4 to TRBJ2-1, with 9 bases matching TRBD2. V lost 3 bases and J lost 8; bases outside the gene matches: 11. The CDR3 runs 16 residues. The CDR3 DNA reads TGTGCCAGCAGTTTTTCGGGCGGGAGGGCGGCTTATGAGCAGTTCTTC. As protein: CASSFSGGRAAYEQFF.

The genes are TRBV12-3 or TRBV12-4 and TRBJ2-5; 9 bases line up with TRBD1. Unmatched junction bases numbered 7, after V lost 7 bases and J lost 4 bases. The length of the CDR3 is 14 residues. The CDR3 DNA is TGTGCCAGCAACCCCACAGGGGGCGGAGAGACCCAGTACTTC. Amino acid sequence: CASNPTGGGETQYF.